The following is a T cell receptor beta chain sequence with its context. Sequenced by immunoSEQ multiplex PCR; TCRdb stores in-frame clones only, minus some. This table has 150,000 to 200,000 clones, 80% to 90% appearing once. Germline loops: CDR1 MNHEY, CDR2 SVGAGI. The CDR3 length is 15 residues. V shed 6 bases and J shed 1 base, with 16 bases lying between them. This record comes from a study of blood T cell repertoires in COVID-19. The origin of this receptor is a man aged 70 or older with active or convalescent COVID-19. The sequenced sample was peripheral blood. The chain uses TRBV6-5 and TRBJ2-7, with D maybe TRBD2 (6 bases). CDR3 sequence reads: CASREGGARSYEQYF. The CDR3, as DNA: TGTGCCAGCAGGGAGGGTGGGGCAAGGTCCTACGAGCAGTACTTC.